The 10 T cell receptor beta chains listed next were all sequenced from one sample in a study of regulatory T cells in long-lasting Graves disease. Time point given: newly diagnosed GD, antithyroid drugs for less than 3 months. TCR sequences were obtained from RNA taken from PBMCs. TCR beta libraries were built with iRepertoire HTBI primers and Arm-PCR of CDR3 regions. TCRdb fed the multiplex PCR reads into MiXCR, producing one record per CDR3 protein. Counted here are hundreds of thousands of distinct CDR3 sequences, less than 20% occurring once; the ten biggest clones make up around 19%. This sample was also put to use in a study of T cells in Graves' hyperthyroidism and ophthalmopathy.

The starting material was peripheral blood mononuclear cells (PBMCs), obtained at new diagnosis, from a patient treated with antithyroid drugs. Receptors were obtained from a woman aged 30 to 39 with Graves disease.

The rearrangement joins TRBV3-1 to TRBJ2-7; D possibly corresponds to TRBD1 (6 bases). The CDR3 has 17 residues. The V end was cut by 4 bases, the J end by 2 bases, with 21 bases between. Germline CDR1 LGHDT, CDR2 YNNKEL (reference sequence). CDR3 region: CASSPIETGKRTYEQYF. In DNA, the CDR3 is TGTGCCAGCAGCCCGATTGAAACAGGGAAGCGCACCTACGAGCAGTACTTC.

The V call is TRBV7-9, the J call TRBJ1-4; 7 nucleotides line up with TRBD1. Trimming cost V 5 bases and J 0 bases; bases outside gene matches: 3. This CDR3 has 15 amino acids. CDR1 and CDR2 from the germline V gene are SEHNR and FQNEAQ (reference sequence). The CDR3 reads CASSPQGTTNEKLFF. The CDR3 coding sequence is TGTGCCAGCAGCCCACAGGGGACAACTAATGAAAAACTGTTTTTT.

V is TRBV5-8 and J is TRBJ1-1, with 12 bases fitting TRBD1. V lost 2 bases and J lost 5; bases outside the gene matches: 13. The CDR3 has 18 amino acids. Germline loops: CDR1 SGHTS, CDR2 YDEGEE. The CDR3 loop is CASSLLPGQGARKTEAFF. Written as DNA, the CDR3 is TGTGCCAGCAGCTTACTACCGGGACAGGGGGCTCGGAAGACTGAAGCTTTCTTT.

This clonotype showed up many times. This chain uses TRBV12-3 or TRBV12-4 with TRBJ1-5, with 7 positions matching TRBD1. This CDR3 has 15 amino acids. Trimming at V came to 5 bases and at J to 7 bases, leaving 11 bases not matched to a gene. CDR3 in amino acids: CASSPHSGGGQPQHF. The CDR3 DNA reads TGTGCCAGCAGTCCGCACTCAGGGGGAGGGCAGCCCCAGCATTTT.

This clonotype was seen a handful of times. V is TRBV20-1 and J is TRBJ2-3; D possibly uses TRBD1 or TRBD2 (5 bases each). The germline CDR1 and CDR2 sequences are DFQATT and SNEGSKA (reference sequence). This CDR3 has 12 residues. Trimming shortened V by 5 bases and J by 6 bases, and 12 bases separated the two germline ends. CDR3 nucleotides: TGCAGTGCTTCCAGGGAGTACGATACGCAGTATTTT. Encoded protein: CSASREYDTQYF.

This clonotype was seen many times. The V call is TRBV2, the J call TRBJ2-3, with D uncertain. CDR1 and CDR2 from the germline V gene are SNHLY and FYNNEI. V was shortened by 7 bases and J by 8 bases, with 13 bases between the two germline ends. The CDR3 has 12 amino acids. CDR3 loop: CASIGPSGTQYF. The CDR3 region has the DNA TGTGCCAGCATAGGACCCTCCGGTACGCAGTATTTT.

At least ten counts were recorded for this clonotype. The CDR3 nucleotides are TGCAGTGCTCCTCCACGAGCCTACGAGCAGTACTTC. Encoded protein: CSAPPRAYEQYF. V gene TRBV20-1 combines with J gene TRBJ2-7, with no clear D. CDR3 length equals 12 residues. Germline values: CDR1 DFQATT, CDR2 SNEGSKA (reference sequence). V gave up 5 bases and J gave up 2 bases, with 10 bases separating them.

Details on this clonotype: Just one base apart from a much larger clone, this may be a read error. The chain links TRBV6-1 to TRBJ1-3; D may be TRBD1 (5 bases). Deletions cut 3 bases from V and 2 bases from J, with 8 bases between. The CDR3 spans 14 residues. CDR1 and CDR2 (germline): MNHNS, SASEGT. The DNA for the CDR3 is TGTGCCAGCAGTGATCTGGGGGCTGGAAACACCATATATTTT. Protein sequence: CASSDLGAGNTIYF.

This clonotype has ten or more counts. J is TRBJ2-1 and V is TRBV2; 7 positions agree with TRBD2. The DNA matches TRBJ2-5 better at its end, which makes the J call doubtful. In germline, CDR1 is SNHLY, CDR2 FYNNEI. CDR3 length equals 16 residues. Here the CDR3 reads CASSVLRDYAAETQYF. The CDR3 DNA is TGTGCCAGCAGTGTTCTCCGGGACTACGCCGCGGAGACCCAGTACTTC.

This clonotype was seen a few times. Germline and junction disagree at one end, which may indicate a read error. The chain combines TRBV5-1 with TRBJ1-4, with D hard to call. This CDR3 is 16 amino acids long. The germline CDR1 and CDR2 sequences are SGHRS and YFSETQ. The CDR3 DNA reads as TGCGCCAGCAGCTCTTACCCGGGTGTCAATAATGAAGAACTGTTTTTT. Protein: CASSSYPGVNNEELFF.